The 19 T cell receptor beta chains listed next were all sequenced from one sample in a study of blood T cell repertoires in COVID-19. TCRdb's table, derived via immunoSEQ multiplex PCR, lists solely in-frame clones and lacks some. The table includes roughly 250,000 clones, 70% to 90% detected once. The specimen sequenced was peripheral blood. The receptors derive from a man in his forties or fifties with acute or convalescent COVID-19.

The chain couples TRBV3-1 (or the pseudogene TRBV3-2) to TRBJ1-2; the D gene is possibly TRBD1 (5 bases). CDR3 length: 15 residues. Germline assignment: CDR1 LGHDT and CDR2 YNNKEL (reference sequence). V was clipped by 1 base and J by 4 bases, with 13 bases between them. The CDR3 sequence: CASSQGETAFYGYTF. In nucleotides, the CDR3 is TGTGCCAGCAGCCAAGGCGAGACAGCCTTCTATGGCTACACCTTC.

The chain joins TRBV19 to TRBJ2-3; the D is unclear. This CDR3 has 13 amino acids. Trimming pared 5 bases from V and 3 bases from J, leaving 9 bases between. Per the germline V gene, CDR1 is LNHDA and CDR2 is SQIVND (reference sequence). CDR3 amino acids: CASSLIQTDTQYF. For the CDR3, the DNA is TGTGCCAGTAGTTTGATACAGACAGATACGCAGTATTTT.

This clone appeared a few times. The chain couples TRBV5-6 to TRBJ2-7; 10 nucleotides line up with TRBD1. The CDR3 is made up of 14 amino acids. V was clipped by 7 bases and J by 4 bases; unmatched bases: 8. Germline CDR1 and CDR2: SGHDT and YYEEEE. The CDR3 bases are TGTGCCAGCGTCCCTCGACAGGGGGCGTACGAGCAGTACTTC. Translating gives CASVPRQGAYEQYF.

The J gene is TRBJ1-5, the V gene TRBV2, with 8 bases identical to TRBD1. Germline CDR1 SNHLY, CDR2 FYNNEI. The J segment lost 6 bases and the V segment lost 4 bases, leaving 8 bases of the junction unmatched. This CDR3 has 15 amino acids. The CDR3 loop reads CASSAGGTGGQPQHF. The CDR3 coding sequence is TGTGCCAGCAGTGCAGGGGGCACGGGTGGTCAGCCCCAGCATTTT.

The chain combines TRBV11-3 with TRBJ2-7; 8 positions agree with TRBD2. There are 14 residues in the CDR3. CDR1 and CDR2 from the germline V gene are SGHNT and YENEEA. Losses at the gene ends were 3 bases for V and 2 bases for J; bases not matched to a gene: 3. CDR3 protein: CASSFAGGAYEQYF. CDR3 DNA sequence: TGTGCCAGCAGCTTCGCCGGGGGGGCCTACGAGCAGTACTTC.

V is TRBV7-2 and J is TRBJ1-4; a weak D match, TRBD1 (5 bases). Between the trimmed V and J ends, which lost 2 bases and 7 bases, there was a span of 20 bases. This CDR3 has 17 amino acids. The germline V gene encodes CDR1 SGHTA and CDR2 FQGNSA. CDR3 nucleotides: TGTGCCAGCAGCTTAATGGGCAGGGATCGCGGTGGTGAAAAACTGTTTTTT. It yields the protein CASSLMGRDRGGEKLFF.

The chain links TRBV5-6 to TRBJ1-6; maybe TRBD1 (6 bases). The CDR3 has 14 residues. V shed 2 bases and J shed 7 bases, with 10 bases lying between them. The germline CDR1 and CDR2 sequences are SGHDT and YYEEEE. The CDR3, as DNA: TGTGCCAGCAGCTTTGGACAGCCAAATTCACCCCTCCACTTT. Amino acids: CASSFGQPNSPLHF. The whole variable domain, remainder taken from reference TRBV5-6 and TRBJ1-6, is DAGVTQSPTHLIKTRGQQVTLRCSPKSGHDTVSWYQQALGQGPQFIFQYYEEEERQRGNFPDRFSGHQFPNYSSELNVNALLLGDSALYLCASSFGQPNSPLHFGNGTRLTVT.

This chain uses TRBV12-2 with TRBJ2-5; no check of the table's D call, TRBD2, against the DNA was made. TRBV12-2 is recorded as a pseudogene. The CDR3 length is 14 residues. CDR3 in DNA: TGTGCAAGTCGCCCAAGACTAGCGGAAGAGACCCAGTACTTC. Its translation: CASRPRLAEETQYF.

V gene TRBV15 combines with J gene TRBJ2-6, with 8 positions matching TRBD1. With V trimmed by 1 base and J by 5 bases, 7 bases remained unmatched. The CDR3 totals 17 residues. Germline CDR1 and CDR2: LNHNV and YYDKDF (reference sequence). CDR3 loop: CATSRGLRTGWANVLTF. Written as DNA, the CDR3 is TGTGCCACCAGCAGAGGTCTAAGGACAGGGTGGGCCAACGTCCTGACTTTC.

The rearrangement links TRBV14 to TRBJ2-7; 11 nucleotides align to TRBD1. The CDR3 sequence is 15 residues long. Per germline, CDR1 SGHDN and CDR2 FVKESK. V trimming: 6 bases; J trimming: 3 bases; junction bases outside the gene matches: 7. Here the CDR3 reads CASRATGTGGYEQYF. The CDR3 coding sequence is TGTGCCAGCAGGGCTACCGGGACAGGGGGCTACGAGCAGTACTTC.

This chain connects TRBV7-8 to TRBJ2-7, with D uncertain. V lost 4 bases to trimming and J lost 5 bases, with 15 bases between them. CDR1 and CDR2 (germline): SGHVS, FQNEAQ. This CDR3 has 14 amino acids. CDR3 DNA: TGTGCCAGCAGCTCCCTCGGCGGCCCCAACGAGCAGTACTTC. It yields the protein CASSSLGGPNEQYF.

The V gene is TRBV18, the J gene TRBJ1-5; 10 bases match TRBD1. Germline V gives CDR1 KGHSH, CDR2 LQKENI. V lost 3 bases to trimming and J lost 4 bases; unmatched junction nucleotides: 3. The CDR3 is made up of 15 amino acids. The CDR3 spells CASSPAGQGNQPQHF. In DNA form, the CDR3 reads TGTGCCAGCTCACCCGCGGGACAGGGGAATCAGCCCCAGCATTTT.

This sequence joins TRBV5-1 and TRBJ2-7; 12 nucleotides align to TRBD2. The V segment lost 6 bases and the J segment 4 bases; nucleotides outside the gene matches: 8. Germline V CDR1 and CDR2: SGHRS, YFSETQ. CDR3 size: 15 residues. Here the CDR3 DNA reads TGCGCCAGCACTCAGACTAGCGGGAGTACTTACGAGCAGTACTTC. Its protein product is CASTQTSGSTYEQYF. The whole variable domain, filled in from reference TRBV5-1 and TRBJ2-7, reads KAGVTQTPRYLIKTRGQQVTLSCSPISGHRSVSWYQQTPGQGLQFLFEYFSETQRNKGNFPGRFSGRQFSNSRSEMNVSTLELGDSALYLCASTQTSGSTYEQYFGPGTRLTVT.

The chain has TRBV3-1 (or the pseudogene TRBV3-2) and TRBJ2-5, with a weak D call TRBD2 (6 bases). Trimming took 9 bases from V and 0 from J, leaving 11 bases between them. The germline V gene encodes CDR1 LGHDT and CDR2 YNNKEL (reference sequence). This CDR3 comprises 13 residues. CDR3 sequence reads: CARVGLYQETQYF. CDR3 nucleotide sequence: TGTGCCAGAGTGGGACTTTACCAAGAGACCCAGTACTTC.

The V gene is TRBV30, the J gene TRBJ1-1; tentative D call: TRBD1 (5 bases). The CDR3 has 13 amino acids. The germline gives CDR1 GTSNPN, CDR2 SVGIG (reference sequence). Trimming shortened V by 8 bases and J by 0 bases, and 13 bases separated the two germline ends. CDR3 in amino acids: CAVRDSMNTEAFF. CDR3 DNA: TGTGCCGTCCGGGACTCAATGAACACTGAAGCTTTCTTT.

The CDR3 bases are TGTGCCAGCAGCTTAGTTAGCCTCGAGCAGTACTTC. It specifies CASSLVSLEQYF. The chain combines TRBV7-9 with TRBJ2-7; D is uncertain. The CDR3 extends over 12 amino acids. From germline, CDR1 is SEHNR and CDR2 FQNEAQ (reference sequence). The V end lost 1 base, the J end lost 6 bases, and 7 bases lay between the germline ends.

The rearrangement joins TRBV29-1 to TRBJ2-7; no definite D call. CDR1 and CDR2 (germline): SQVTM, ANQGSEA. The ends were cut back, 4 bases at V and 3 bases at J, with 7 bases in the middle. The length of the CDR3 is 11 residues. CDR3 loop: CSVGQFYEQYF. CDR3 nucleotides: TGCAGCGTTGGTCAGTTCTACGAGCAGTACTTC.

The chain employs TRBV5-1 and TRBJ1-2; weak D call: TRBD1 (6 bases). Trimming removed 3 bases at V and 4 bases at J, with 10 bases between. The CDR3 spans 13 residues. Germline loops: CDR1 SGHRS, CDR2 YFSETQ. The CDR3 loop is CASSSGGLYGYTF. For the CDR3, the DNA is TGCGCCAGCAGCTCCGGGGGGCTCTATGGCTACACCTTC.

In DNA form, the CDR3 reads TGTGCCAGCACCCCAGGGCACGGGGAGCTGTTTTTT. Encoded protein: CASTPGHGELFF. The chain is built from TRBV13 and TRBJ2-2; possible D gene TRBD1, 5 bases. The CDR3 totals 12 residues. Germline V gives CDR1 PRHDT, CDR2 FYEKMQ (reference sequence). Trimming pared 7 bases from V and 7 bases from J, leaving 10 bases between.